The 11 T cell receptor beta chains presented below share a single source sample, sequenced in a study of blood T cells in healthy people across ages (dated by TCRdb to between 2014 and 2016). Library construction relied on 5' RACE. TCRdb lists the instrument as Illumina HiSeq 2500. The second PCR ran for roughly 6 to 11 cycles and used a J-beta primer mix along with a sample-barcoded 5' primer. The raw public data were reprocessed by TCRdb itself: fastp quality trimming at Q25, MiXCR clonotype calling, in-frame beta chains only. CDR3 protein sequences are deduplicated, and each keeps its most common genes and DNA. For this sample the table gives some 860,000 distinct CDR3 sequences, of which around three fifths were detected only once. The top ten constitute 20% to 30% of the sample. Sequenced material: blood. These receptors came from a middle-aged man in good health.

The chain uses TRBV2 and TRBJ1-6, with 9 bases aligning to TRBD1. The germline V gene has CDR1 SNHLY and CDR2 FYNNEI. V shed 8 bases and J 6 bases; nucleotides not matched to a gene: 2. This CDR3 is 13 amino acids long. The CDR3 coding sequence is TGTGCCAGCTGGGACAGGGTTAATTCACCCCTCCACTTT. Amino acid sequence: CASWDRVNSPLHF.

CDR3 nucleotide sequence: TGCAGTGCTCGGGACAGGAAAAGGTCCACAGATACGCAGTATTTT. It encodes CSARDRKRSTDTQYF. The chain recombines TRBV20-1 with TRBJ2-3, with 8 bases that match TRBD1. The CDR3 runs to 15 residues. Germline CDR1 is DFQATT and CDR2 is SNEGSKA (reference sequence). Trimming took 5 bases from V and 2 from J; bases not matched to a gene: 9.

The chain has TRBV28 and TRBJ1-1; the D is unclear. V was shortened by 6 bases and J by 4 bases, with 12 bases between the two germline ends. The CDR3 consists of 13 residues. Germline V gives CDR1 MDHEN, CDR2 SYDVKM. DNA of the CDR3: TGTGCCAGCAGAAGGGAATCGGTCACTGAAGCTTTCTTT. Its translation is CASRRESVTEAFF.

The V and J genes are TRBV10-3 and TRBJ2-7, with D unclear. The CDR3 has 13 residues. CDR1 is ENHRY and CDR2 is SYGVKD in the germline V gene. The V end was cut by 7 bases, the J end by 6 bases, with 16 bases between. The CDR3 DNA sequence: TGTGCCATCACTTCGGGCATAGAAAGCGAGCAGTACTTC. Protein product: CAITSGIESEQYF.

As regards this clonotype: A much larger clone differs from this one at a single base, so this may be a read error. V gene TRBV7-8 combines with J gene TRBJ2-2; 12 bases match TRBD1. Trimming removed 5 bases from V and 4 bases from J; junction bases left unmatched: 5. The CDR3 runs to 16 residues. The V gene's germline CDR1 is SGHVS and CDR2 FQNEAQ. The CDR3 is CASSAGTGGSTGELFF. The CDR3 bases are TGTGCCAGCAGCGCGGGGACAGGGGGCTCCACCGGGGAGCTGTTTTTT.

CDR3 DNA sequence: TGTGCCACCAGTGATACAAGCCGGGACAGGGATGAAAAACTGTTTTTT. It encodes CATSDTSRDRDEKLFF. The J gene is TRBJ1-4, the V gene TRBV24-1, with 9 bases lining up with TRBD1. The CDR3 covers 16 residues. Germline CDR1 is KGHDR and CDR2 is SFDVKD. J was trimmed by 6 bases and V by 3 bases; bases with no gene match: 7.

This clonotype was seen once. The chain has TRBV6-2 or TRBV6-3 and TRBJ1-5; 10 bases are shared with TRBD1. Germline CDR1 MNHEY, CDR2 SVGEGT. V lost 7 bases and J lost 3; bases outside the gene matches: 12. The CDR3 has 17 amino acids. This CDR3 is CASTKPGTGAYNQPQHF. The CDR3, as DNA: TGTGCCAGCACCAAACCCGGGACAGGGGCCTACAATCAGCCCCAGCATTTT.

The rearrangement uses TRBV2 and TRBJ1-5, with 7 bases matching TRBD1. Germline lookup yields CDR1 SNHLY and CDR2 FYNNEI. Trimming took 6 bases from V and 3 from J; bases not matched to a gene: 5. There are 14 residues in the CDR3. The CDR3 loop is CASSLKGANQPQHF. The CDR3 DNA reads as TGTGCCAGCAGCCTGAAGGGGGCCAATCAGCCCCAGCATTTT.

As concerns this clonotype: One base away lies a much larger clone, so this may be a sequencing read error. The chain carries TRBV7-3 and TRBJ2-5; D unclear. The CDR3 has 13 amino acids. Germline CDR1 reads SGHTA; CDR2 reads FQGTGA. V lost 4 bases and J lost 1, with 7 bases in between. The CDR3 spells CASSSATQETQYF. In DNA form, the CDR3 reads TGTGCCAGCAGCTCGGCTACCCAAGAGACCCAGTACTTC. The full variable domain, rest sourced from reference TRBV7-3 and TRBJ2-5, is GAGVSQTPSNKVTEKGKYVELRCDPISGHTALYWYRQSLGQGPEFLIYFQGTGAADDSGLPNDRFFAVRPEGSVSTLKIQRTERGDSAVYLCASSSATQETQYFGPGTRLLVL.

The chain recombines TRBV27 with TRBJ2-1; 7 bases agree with TRBD2. With 6 bases clipped from V and 7 bases from J, the junction kept 15 bases outside the gene matches. The CDR3 covers 16 residues. The germline V gene encodes CDR1 MNHEY and CDR2 SMNVEV (reference sequence). The CDR3, as DNA: TGTGCCAGCAGCTCCGGCTCAAGCGGGATAGGGAATGAGCAGTTCTTC. Translated, it gives CASSSGSSGIGNEQFF.

This clonotype was observed a single time. This sequence joins TRBV28 and TRBJ2-1; TRBD1 aligns across 7 bases. Germline CDR1 is MDHEN and CDR2 is SYDVKM. The CDR3 is made up of 16 amino acids. V was pared by 4 bases and J by 2 bases, with 8 bases of the junction left unmatched. The CDR3 DNA reads as TGTGCCAGCAGTTCCGGACAGGACCCTCCCTACAATGAGCAGTTCTTC. Translating gives CASSSGQDPPYNEQFF.